This T cell receptor beta chain was recovered during a study of vaccination and CD4 T cells after COVID-19 (dated by TCRdb to the early 2020s). Background for the entire study: Every convalescent patient had a positive nasal swab PCR test for SARS-CoV-2, with mild disease in about nine patients and severe disease in one. For stimulating the cultures, overlapping spike peptide pools were used, derived from SARS-CoV-2 as well as from the common cold coronaviruses HCoV-NL63, HCoV-OC43 and HCoV-229E. In roughly 11 COVID-19 convalescent patients and a handful of infection-naive healthy vaccine recipients, the spike-specific CD4+ TCR repertoire before mRNA vaccination was compared with the repertoire after mRNA vaccination. Control cultures received a CEFX viral epitope pool as the positive control, an HIV-1 Nef peptide pool as the negative control, or no peptide. The convalescent cohort comprised six males and four females, including two Hispanic individuals, seven Caucasians, two Asians and one multiracial person. Post-COVID blood samples were collected from convalescent patients a median of around 100 days after diagnosis, with a range of about 35 to 161 days. The time from the second vaccine dose to post-vaccine blood sampling had a median of 72 days and ranged from roughly 13 to 241 days. Two doses of either the Pfizer-BioNTech BNT162b2 vaccine (n=8) or the Moderna mRNA-1273 vaccine (n=2) were administered to participants. Overall study outcomes, separate from this receptor: Only a relatively small number of convalescent patients were included in the study, and early timepoints following natural infection were not analyzed. An increase in the median number of SARS-CoV-2-reactive clonotypes from approximately 21 after infection to about 39 after vaccination was observed, but the change was not found to be significant. In convalescent patients, a median around 90% of post-vaccine SARS-CoV-2-reactive clones were detected only after vaccination, suggesting vaccine-specific priming. Of the vaccine-specific clones in convalescent patients, 304 of 307, or nearly all, reacted only to SARS-CoV-2 spike and did not cross-react with common cold coronaviruses.

There are 15 amino acids in the CDR3, from cysteine to phenylalanine inclusive. Of all the DNA, just the CDR3 is kept, 45 bases in frame from base 1. The germline ends are 14 bases apart after V is trimmed by 0 bases and J by 6 bases. CDR1 and CDR2, per the germline V gene, are MNHEY and SVGAGI. Points on this clonotype: The antigen this receptor binds is unknown. Base-call qualities are not available, and no considerably larger clone is one nucleotide away.

Reading the label with the study, this specimen's treatment or condition is: approximately 9-day PBMC culture with coronavirus spike peptide pools or control peptides (ViraFEST assay). To expand antigen-specific T cells with peptide pools and then pick out the expanded clonotypes through TCR sequencing, the study relied on the ViraFEST assay. Positive SARS-CoV-2 PCR tests in the convalescent patients dated from March to December 2020, before Alpha, Beta and Delta variants emerged in the United States. PBMCs were cultured at roughly 1.8 million per well in IMDM supplemented with approximately 5.4% human AB serum and about 10 IU/ml IL-2, with about 10 ug/ml peptide pools added. Half of the culture medium was replaced with fresh IL-2-containing medium on days 3 and 7. After 10 days of culture, CD4+ T cells were isolated by negative selection with the EasySep CD4+ T cell isolation kit. Ficoll-Paque Plus gradient centrifugation was used to isolate PBMCs from whole blood, and the isolated PBMCs were then either used fresh or cryopreserved at -140C. Triplicate wells were generally used for each culture condition.

The method was PCR. DNA from cultured CD4+ T cells was subjected to TCR sequencing with the Oncomine TCR Beta short-read assay at the Johns Hopkins FTIC core. The QIAamp micro DNA kit was used to extract genomic DNA from the cultured CD4+ T cells. The Oncomine TCR Beta libraries from cultured CD4+ T cells were pooled using unique dual indexes and then sequenced on an Illumina iSeq 100. As for the authors' bioinformatics: Non-productive sequences were removed, and CDR3s that did not start with C, did not end with F or W, or were shorter than 7 amino acids were discarded. Antigen-specific clonotypes were identified using the MANAFEST web application through comparison of peptide-stimulated wells with reference and other culture wells. Positive clones required FDR below 0.05, an odds ratio above 5, and productive frequency above 0.1% in at least two of three replicate wells. A clonotype was classed as cross-reactive if the clonotype showed significant expansion both in SARS-CoV-2 spike wells and in at least one common cold coronavirus spike condition. Using R version 3.6.1, CDR3 homology was evaluated through Levenshtein distances (stringdist) along with unrooted phylogenetic trees (ape). Using fastp trimming at Q25 and MiXCR clonotype assembly, TCRdb reanalyzed the public sequencing data and kept in-frame beta chains. Rows with one shared CDR3 protein collapse into an entry with the most common genes and DNA. The V and J calls here are based on TCRdb, not the publication. The sample table records about 20,000 distinct CDR3 sequences; approximately 48% of these occur just once. 4.9% of the sample comes from the top ten.

The sequences come from CD4+ T cells from blood, cultured in vitro, collected before SARS-CoV-2 vaccination. This TCR came from a human donor who had recovered from COVID-19. The rearranged segments are TRBV6-5 and TRBJ1-1; TRBD1 is perhaps the D gene, given 5 matching bases. The DNA sequence reads TGTGCCAGCAGTTACTCGTTTCGGGAAGGGGCTGAAGCTTTCTTT. It is translated as CASSYSFREGAEAFF.